A single sample gave rise to the 2 T cell receptor beta chains below, sequenced in a study of T-cell memory formation after mild COVID-19. Using its own MiXCR run on the 5' RACE reads, TCRdb lists one record per CDR3 protein. The top ten hold around 22% of the sample, which has hundreds of thousands of distinct CDR3 sequences, about a sixth seen once. The sequencing sample was made of PBMCs or a T cell subset sorted from them (not recorded which). These receptors were taken from a man between 18 and 35 years old who had mild COVID-19 (a few samples of this study predate the infection). Cell type and time point are not known.

This clonotype was observed many times. J is TRBJ1-1 and V is TRBV7-9; D may be TRBD1 (6 bases). Germline CDR1 SEHNR, CDR2 FQNEAQ (reference sequence). The V gene lost 7 bases and the J gene lost 4 bases, with 10 bases spanning the gap. This CDR3 is 12 amino acids long. CDR3 loop: CASTSGATEAFF. The DNA for the CDR3 is TGTGCCAGCACCTCGGGGGCCACTGAAGCTTTCTTT.

The table lists this clonotype with a few counts. The CDR3 sequence is CASSQAGLRSPLHF. CDR3 DNA: TGTGCCAGCAGCCAGGCGGGGCTGAGGTCACCCCTCCACTTT. The chain carries TRBV7-9 and TRBJ1-6; tentatively, D is TRBD1 (5 bases). The CDR3 totals 14 residues. The germline CDR1 and CDR2 sequences are SEHNR and FQNEAQ (reference sequence). V gave up 5 bases and J gave up 10 bases, with 15 bases separating them.